Shown below are 2 T cell receptor beta chains from a single sample sequenced in a study of T cell responses to AZD1222 COVID-19 vaccine. Only in-frame clones appear in the TCRdb table, and some are missing; sequencing was by immunoSEQ multiplex PCR. The sample has over 95,000 clones; 80% to 90% are singletons. The material sequenced was peripheral blood, taken on day 0 of AZD1222 vaccination. The receptor source for this set is an adult in good health.

The genes are TRBV9 and TRBJ2-2; D is ambiguous. V lost 2 bases to trimming and J lost 3 bases, with 8 bases between them. Germline V lookup: CDR1 SGDLS, CDR2 YYNGEE. The CDR3 has 14 amino acids. The CDR3 sequence is CASSVALDTGELFF. The DNA of the CDR3 is TGTGCCAGCAGCGTGGCCCTGGACACCGGGGAGCTGTTTTTT.

The rearrangement links TRBV9 to TRBJ1-1; a possible D gene is TRBD1 (5 bases). The length of the CDR3 is 14 residues. From germline, CDR1 is SGDLS and CDR2 YYNGEE. The V and J ends lost 4 bases and 3 bases respectively, with 13 bases between them. CDR3 sequence reads: CASSPRGWDTEAFF. CDR3 DNA sequence: TGTGCCAGCAGCCCCCGGGGGTGGGACACTGAAGCTTTCTTT.